This TCR beta chain comes out of a study of cytomegalovirus exposure and HLA in healthy donors. PCR primers comprised 60 Vbeta and 13 Jbeta primers. Using immunoSEQ multiplex PCR, the repertoire was profiled, and TCRdb retains in-frame clones only, with some absent. This table has approximately 75,000 clones, 84% appearing once. Findings of the study overall: In an earlier analysis, in fewer than 700 donors, most V segments appeared productive either ~90% or ~30% of the time.

Notes on this clone: Its antigen is as yet unknown.

Sequenced sample: PBMCs. The source of this sequence is an older man in good health and CMV-seropositive.

This CDR3 is CASSVGHMNTEAFF. The CDR3 DNA reads as TGTGCCAGTAGTGTTGGACACATGAACACTGAAGCTTTCTTT. The rearrangement links TRBV19 to TRBJ1-1; D possibly corresponds to TRBD1 (5 bases). Germline V gives CDR1 LNHDA, CDR2 SQIVND (reference sequence). The CDR3 is 14 amino acids. V was pared by 5 bases and J by 0 bases, with 10 bases between.